This TCR beta chain was sequenced in a study of T cell responses to AZD1222 COVID-19 vaccine. Study-level results: Unmutated variant regions reportedly attract nearly half of all spike-specific TCRs. Spike-specific TCRs gained breadth and depth after people received two AZD1222 doses. White British ancestry dominated among donors, who included more females, and clonal diversity was possibly underestimated.

As to this clone: What it recognizes is unknown.

The V and J ends lost 8 bases and 8 bases, in that order; junction bases with no gene match: 8. The length of the CDR3 is 12 residues. CDR1 and CDR2 from the germline V gene are SNHLY and FYNNEI. Here immunoSEQ multiplex PCR was the method, and the copy in TCRdb shows in-frame clones only, minus some. The sample gives around 140,000 clones, around 90% of which show up once; about 1.8% is in the top ten. V usage is TRBV2 and J usage is TRBJ1-2; 7 nucleotides agree with TRBD1. The clonotype comes from an adult who received the AZD1222 COVID-19 vaccine. The sequences come from peripheral blood, collected 28 days after the second AZD1222 dose. This CDR3 is CASATGLGGYTF. DNA of the CDR3: TGTGCCAGCGCGACAGGGCTCGGGGGCTACACCTTC. The full variable domain, in which reference TRBV2 and TRBJ1-2 provide the parts outside the CDR3, is EPEVTQTPSHQVTQMGQEVILRCVPISNHLYFYWYRQILGQKVEFLVSFYNNEISEKSEIFDDQFSVERPDGSNFTLKIRSTKLEDSAMYFCASATGLGGYTFGSGTRLTVV.